One sample yielded the 32 T cell receptor beta chains listed below, sequenced in a study of monozygotic twins with inflammatory bowel disease. No DNA is given; TCRdb re-called the 5' RACE reads and lists each CDR3 protein once. This sample contains about 450,000 distinct CDR3 sequences. The sample comprised blood. Receptor source: a human donor with ulcerative colitis or Crohn's disease, or a healthy co-twin of an affected twin (not recorded which).

The chain joins TRBV6-5 to TRBJ2-4; TCRdb names TRBD1, which stays unverified in the absence of DNA. The CDR3 is made up of 13 amino acids. Germline values: CDR1 MNHEY, CDR2 SVGAGI. CDR3 amino acids: CASRTGQDSIQYF.

The rearrangement joins TRBV6-5 to TRBJ1-2. The germline V gene has CDR1 MNHEY and CDR2 SVGAGI. The CDR3 has 15 amino acids. This CDR3 reads CASSYSGYSNYGYTF.

The chain recombines TRBV20-1 with TRBJ2-5; TCRdb reports TRBD2, a call that lacks DNA to check it against. CDR1 is DFQATT and CDR2 is SNEGSKA in the germline V gene (reference sequence). This CDR3 comprises 15 residues. CDR3: CSTIWTSGDQETQYF.

The chain carries TRBV20-1 and TRBJ2-2; TCRdb proposes TRBD2, but this gene call is untestable without DNA. The CDR3 spans 16 residues. Germline-derived CDR1 and CDR2 are DFQATT and SNEGSKA (reference sequence). CDR3 amino acids: CSARDAGGGYTGELFF.

The chain links TRBV18 to TRBJ1-1. Per the germline V gene, CDR1 is KGHSH and CDR2 is LQKENI. The CDR3 extends over 14 amino acids. This CDR3 is CASSPSRLITEAFF.

The gene calls are TRBV20-1 and TRBJ1-2; TCRdb lists TRBD1, though no DNA is available to test this call. The CDR3 loop spans 14 amino acids. The germline V gene encodes CDR1 DFQATT and CDR2 SNEGSKA (reference sequence). The CDR3: CSARRGAENYGYTF.

The chain combines TRBV4-1 with TRBJ1-3. From germline, CDR1 is MGHRA and CDR2 YSYEKL. This CDR3 comprises 17 residues. CDR3: CASSQDWAAFSGNTIYF.

The V and J genes are TRBV20-1 and TRBJ2-1; as DNA is missing, the TRBD2 call by TCRdb cannot be tested. CDR1 and CDR2 from the germline V gene are DFQATT and SNEGSKA (reference sequence). This CDR3 has 18 amino acids. The chain's CDR3 is CSAREGSGGLLSYNEQFF.

The chain has TRBV3-1 and TRBJ2-1; no DNA is available, so the TRBD2 call from TCRdb remains unchecked. This CDR3 comprises 16 residues. Per the germline V gene, CDR1 is LGHDT and CDR2 is YNNKEL (reference sequence). CDR3 sequence reads: CASSQGSGGSYNEQFF.

The chain combines TRBV5-6 with TRBJ1-1; lacking DNA, the TRBD1 call made by TCRdb goes unchecked. CDR3 length: 14 residues. Germline CDR1 SGHDT, CDR2 YYEEEE. CDR3 in amino acids: CASTEQGWSTEAFF. Combining the CDR3 with reference TRBV5-6 and TRBJ1-1 gives the whole variable domain DAGVTQSPTHLIKTRGQQVTLRCSPKSGHDTVSWYQQALGQGPQFIFQYYEEEERQRGNFPDRFSGHQFPNYSSELNVNALLLGDSALYLCASTEQGWSTEAFFGQGTRLTVV.

The V and J genes are TRBV7-9 and TRBJ2-6. Germline CDR1 reads SEHNR; CDR2 reads FQNEAQ (reference sequence). This CDR3 contains 16 residues. CDR3 protein: CASSSLQSSGANVLTF. Full variable domain (remainder filled in from reference TRBV7-9 and TRBJ2-6): DTGVSQNPRHKITKRGQNVTFRCDPISEHNRLYWYRQTLGQGPEFLTYFQNEAQLEKSRLLSDRFSAERPKGSFSTLEIQRTEQGDSAMYLCASSSLQSSGANVLTFGAGSRLTVL.

The rearrangement joins TRBV30 to TRBJ1-3. CDR3 length: 14 residues. Germline V gives CDR1 GTSNPN, CDR2 SVGIG (reference sequence). CDR3 region: CAWTEAHSGNTIYF.

V gene TRBV6-1 combines with J gene TRBJ1-5; TCRdb's D gene call, TRBD1, goes unchecked for lack of DNA. Germline assignment: CDR1 MNHNS and CDR2 SASEGT. CDR3 size: 12 residues. This CDR3 is CASKGETQPQHF.

The chain employs TRBV4-2 and TRBJ1-1. Germline CDR1 LGHNA, CDR2 YNFKEQ. The CDR3 has 16 residues. The CDR3 protein is CASSQEGGGMNTEAFF.

The J gene is TRBJ2-6, the V gene TRBV27; TCRdb indicates TRBD2, and absent DNA this call remains unverified. The CDR3 length is 16 residues. CDR1 is MNHEY, CDR2 SMNVEV, per germline (reference sequence). The CDR3 loop is CASSFNSPSGANVLTF.

The J gene is TRBJ2-6, the V gene TRBV6-1; TCRdb lists TRBD2, though no DNA is available to test this call. CDR3 length: 17 residues. Germline V gives CDR1 MNHNS, CDR2 SASEGT. The CDR3 loop is CASSQKLGGSGANVLTF.

The chain has TRBV20-1 and TRBJ2-7. This CDR3 comprises 13 residues. Germline CDR1 is DFQATT and CDR2 is SNEGSKA (reference sequence). CDR3: CSASGKELYEQYF.

The gene calls are TRBV28 and TRBJ1-1; TCRdb calls TRBD1, which cannot be checked without DNA. The CDR3 totals 12 residues. CDR1 and CDR2 from the germline V gene are MDHEN and SYDVKM. CDR3 sequence: CASSLLTGEAFF.

The chain joins TRBV5-1 to TRBJ2-3; TCRdb's D call, TRBD1, is unchecked because there is no DNA. CDR1 is SGHRS and CDR2 is YFSETQ in the germline V gene. This CDR3 is 16 amino acids long. The CDR3 loop reads CASSFRGGVSTNTQYF.

The gene calls are TRBV5-1 and TRBJ1-1; the TCRdb D gene call, TRBD1, has no DNA to confirm it. The germline V gene encodes CDR1 SGHRS and CDR2 YFSETQ. The length of the CDR3 is 16 residues. This CDR3 is CASSPLPGQGNTEAFF.

The V and J genes are TRBV6-1 and TRBJ2-3. The CDR3 runs to 13 residues. Germline CDR1 MNHNS, CDR2 SASEGT. The CDR3 reads CASISGSTDTQYF.

The V and J genes are TRBV7-8 and TRBJ2-1; as DNA is missing, the TRBD1 call by TCRdb cannot be tested. The CDR3 has 15 residues. The V gene's germline CDR1 is SGHVS and CDR2 FQNEAQ. This chain's CDR3 is CASSYLSWKEDEQFF.

The rearrangement links TRBV6-5 to TRBJ2-3; absent DNA, TCRdb's TRBD1 call cannot be checked. The CDR3 totals 15 residues. Germline CDR1 is MNHEY and CDR2 is SVGAGI. This chain's CDR3 is CASSDSGTYTDTQYF.

The gene calls are TRBV15 and TRBJ1-5. CDR1 and CDR2 from the germline V gene are LNHNV and YYDKDF (reference sequence). This CDR3 is 18 amino acids long. CDR3: CATSGEGKEGRLGQPQHF.

V gene TRBV28 combines with J gene TRBJ1-1; TCRdb names TRBD1, which stays unverified in the absence of DNA. CDR3 size: 12 residues. Germline CDR1 is MDHEN and CDR2 is SYDVKM. The CDR3 spells CASRGWTTEAFF.

The chain employs TRBV5-1 and TRBJ2-3; without DNA, the TCRdb call of TRBD1 cannot be checked. The CDR3 extends over 14 amino acids. From germline, CDR1 is SGHRS and CDR2 YFSETQ. CDR3 in amino acids: CASRQGAGTDTQYF.

The chain combines TRBV7-2 with TRBJ1-1; TCRdb's D gene call, TRBD1, goes unchecked for lack of DNA. CDR1 and CDR2 (germline): SGHTA, FQGNSA. The CDR3 is 15 amino acids. This CDR3 is CASSREGAVGTEAFF.

The chain uses TRBV4-3 and TRBJ1-5. CDR3 length: 15 residues. Germline V gene lookup returns CDR1 LGHNA and CDR2 YSLEER. Here the CDR3 reads CASSHFLDSNQPQHF.

The chain is built from TRBV30 and TRBJ2-5. Germline V CDR1 and CDR2: GTSNPN, SVGIG (reference sequence). The CDR3 contains 14 residues. CDR3 sequence reads: CAWSVGLVRETQYF. The full variable domain, in which reference TRBV30 and TRBJ2-5 provide the parts outside the CDR3, is SQTIHQWPATLVQPVGSPLSLECTVEGTSNPNLYWYRQAAGRGLQLLFYSVGIGQISSEVPQNLSASRPQDRQFILSSKKLLLSDSGFYLCAWSVGLVRETQYFGPGTRLLVL.

The chain uses TRBV6-5 and TRBJ2-2; no DNA is available, so the TRBD1 call from TCRdb remains unchecked. The germline CDR1 and CDR2 sequences are MNHEY and SVGAGI. CDR3 length: 13 amino acids. The CDR3 reads CARGQGGAGELFF.

The chain has TRBV4-1 and TRBJ1-6. The CDR3 runs 17 residues. The germline gives CDR1 MGHRA, CDR2 YSYEKL. CDR3 sequence: CASSQDSGRGINSPLHF.

The rearrangement uses TRBV7-9 and TRBJ2-3; TCRdb designates TRBD1, a call that cannot be tested without DNA. CDR1 is SEHNR and CDR2 is FQNEAQ in the germline V gene (reference sequence). The CDR3 loop spans 15 amino acids. The CDR3 here is CASGFQRGLADTQYF.